One and the same sample provided the 6 T cell receptor beta chains below, sequenced in a study of blood T cell repertoires in COVID-19 (dated by TCRdb to 2018 to 2020). The library was prepared using the immunoSEQ multiplex PCR assay. The table comes from immuneACCESS by way of TCRdb, which keeps in-frame sequences with V and J called. Part of the clones is missing from these tables; in studies checked, under half for an unresolved V gene and the rest for unknown reasons. This sample comprises hundreds of thousands of clones, around four fifths of them detected only once. Clones ranked in the top ten supply roughly 5% of the sample. Sequencing was carried out using peripheral blood. These receptors came from a man aged 80 or over with acute or convalescent COVID-19.

The chain combines TRBV7-9 with TRBJ2-3, with 8 bases identical to TRBD1. The CDR3 loop spans 15 amino acids. Germline CDR1 is SEHNR and CDR2 is FQNEAQ (reference sequence). J gave up 0 bases and V 6 bases, and 5 bases lay outside the gene matches. The chain's CDR3 is CASRYTGGSTDTQYF. The CDR3 region has the DNA TGTGCCAGCAGATATACAGGGGGTAGCACAGATACGCAGTATTTT.

V usage is TRBV2 and J usage is TRBJ2-2, with D maybe TRBD1 (6 bases). The germline V gene encodes CDR1 SNHLY and CDR2 FYNNEI. V was trimmed by 6 bases and J by 5 bases, leaving 16 bases between them. The CDR3 runs 15 residues. CDR3 in DNA: TGTGCCAGCAGCAAACAGGGTTTGGAGACCGGGGAGCTGTTTTTT. Protein product: CASSKQGLETGELFF.

Concerning this clone itself: The same CDR3 arises from other DNA sequences in this sample as well. V and J are TRBV7-2 and TRBJ2-1, with TRBD1 matching 9 bases. The trim removed 5 bases at V and 4 bases at J, leaving 6 bases unmatched. CDR3 length: 15 amino acids. CDR1 and CDR2 (germline): SGHTA, FQGNSA. In nucleotides, the CDR3 is TGTGCCAGCAGCCTTGGACAGGGGCGGTACAATGAGCAGTTCTTC. It is translated as CASSLGQGRYNEQFF.

In its sample, this clone was seen a few times. V gene TRBV5-4 combines with J gene TRBJ1-1; tentatively, D is TRBD1 (6 bases). CDR1 SGHNT and CDR2 YYREEE come from the germline V gene (reference sequence). Trimming took 0 bases from V and 1 from J, leaving 7 bases between them. The CDR3 extends over 14 amino acids. This chain's CDR3 is CASSLVRGNTEAFF. The CDR3 DNA is TGTGCCAGCAGCTTGGTCAGGGGGAACACTGAAGCTTTCTTT.

Turning to this clone: At one end the junction does not follow the germline gene, possibly because of a read error. This chain uses TRBV11-2 with TRBJ2-3, with 15 bases aligning to TRBD2. CDR1 is SGHAT and CDR2 is FQNNGV in the germline V gene. The CDR3 consists of 16 residues. CDR3 sequence (DNA): TGTGCCAGCAGCCCGGGACTAGCGGGAGGCACCGATACGCAGTATTTT. This sequence encodes CASSPGLAGGTDTQYF.

The J gene is TRBJ2-1, the V gene TRBV5-8; 9 positions agree with TRBD2. The germline gives CDR1 SGHTS, CDR2 YDEGEE. Trimming cost V 2 bases and J 5 bases; bases outside gene matches: 8. The CDR3 loop spans 16 amino acids. The CDR3 loop is CASSFGLGLANNEQFF. The CDR3 DNA reads as TGTGCCAGCAGCTTCGGTCTAGGACTAGCGAACAATGAGCAGTTCTTC. The full variable domain, its missing parts supplied by reference TRBV5-8 and TRBJ2-1, is EAGVTQSPTHLIKTRGQQATLRCSPISGHTSVYWYQQALGLGLQFLLWYDEGEERNRGNFPPRFSGRQFPNYSSELNVNALELEDSALYLCASSFGLGLANNEQFFGPGTRLTVL.